The entry below describes one T cell receptor (beta chain). The data originate from a study of regulatory T cells in long-lasting Graves disease. The CDR3 is made up of 15 amino acids. The germline V gene has CDR1 PRHDT and CDR2 FYEKMQ (reference sequence). V dropped 6 bases and J dropped 5; count of bases not matched to a gene: 6. Time point indicated: persistent/refractory GD, antithyroid drugs over 5 years with positive TRAb. After RNA was extracted from PBMCs, the TCR library was made from it. According to the study, TCR beta libraries were built with iRepertoire HTBI primers and CDR3-region Arm-PCR. TCRdb ran MiXCR on the multiplex PCR reads and lists one entry per CDR3 protein. In the table there are some 420,000 distinct CDR3 sequences, approximately 23% of which are singletons.

The sequenced sample was peripheral blood mononuclear cells (PBMCs), obtained when the disease was refractory, from a patient treated with antithyroid drugs. The chain recombines TRBV13 with TRBJ2-2; 10 bases map to TRBD1. The TCR comes from a female donor with Graves disease. CDR3 in DNA: TGTGCCAGCAGTTTGGACAGGGGGAGAACCGGGGAGCTGTTTTTT. Translating it yields CASSLDRGRTGELFF.